A single sample is the source of the 19 T cell receptor beta chains below, sequenced in a study of T cell responses to AZD1222 COVID-19 vaccine. Some clones are missing from TCRdb's copy, which holds only in-frame ones; the method was immunoSEQ multiplex PCR. The sample has approximately 100,000 clones; about 90% are singletons. Sample: peripheral blood, taken on day 0 of AZD1222 vaccination. All receptors derive from an adult in good health.

This chain joins TRBV20-1 and TRBJ2-7, with 8 bases matching TRBD2. The CDR3 length is 14 residues. The V gene end was trimmed by 3 bases and the J gene end by 0 bases; junction bases not matched to a gene: 4. CDR1 is DFQATT and CDR2 is SNEGSKA in the germline V gene (reference sequence). CDR3: CSASRAGGSYEQYF. CDR3 nucleotides: TGCAGTGCTAGTCGCGCGGGAGGCTCCTACGAGCAGTACTTC.

This chain connects TRBV6-5 to TRBJ1-6; D possibly corresponds to TRBD1 (5 bases). From germline, CDR1 is MNHEY and CDR2 SVGAGI. Trimming stripped 2 bases from V and 5 bases from J, with 13 bases between. The CDR3 has 16 amino acids. The CDR3 protein is CASSYGSGADNSPLHF. CDR3 bases: TGTGCCAGCAGTTACGGTTCCGGGGCAGATAATTCACCCCTCCACTTT.

The V and J genes are TRBV6-5 and TRBJ1-1, with D hard to call. This CDR3 has 12 amino acids. Between the trimmed V and J ends, which lost 7 bases and 5 bases, there was a span of 11 bases. Per germline, CDR1 MNHEY and CDR2 SVGAGI. The CDR3 sequence is CASTAAGTEAFF. The CDR3 DNA sequence: TGTGCCAGCACCGCCGCGGGGACTGAAGCTTTCTTT.

This clone was seen a few times. V gene TRBV6-4 combines with J gene TRBJ2-1; TRBD2 agrees at 10 bases. V gave up 4 bases and J gave up 7 bases; unmatched junction bases: 4. This CDR3 spans 14 amino acids. The germline gives CDR1 MRHNA, CDR2 SNTAGT. CDR3 loop: CASSAGTSANEQFF. In DNA, the CDR3 is TGTGCCAGCAGTGCCGGGACTAGCGCAAATGAGCAGTTCTTC.

The genes are TRBV2 and TRBJ2-7; 14 nucleotides match TRBD2. CDR1 is SNHLY and CDR2 is FYNNEI in the germline V gene. J lost 0 bases, V lost 6 bases, and 13 bases had no gene match. The CDR3 runs 19 residues. CDR3 nucleotide sequence: TGTGCCAGCAGGGCTATGGGACTAGCGGGAGCTCTTAGCTCCTACGAGCAGTACTTC. As protein: CASRAMGLAGALSSYEQYF.

This clone was seen a few times. The rearrangement joins TRBV10-3 to TRBJ1-6; 7 bases map to TRBD1. Per the germline V gene, CDR1 is ENHRY and CDR2 is SYGVKD. V gave up 8 bases and J gave up 5 bases; unmatched junction bases: 9. This CDR3 comprises 15 residues. The CDR3 spells CAIGGQGDHNSPLHF. As DNA, the CDR3 is TGTGCCATCGGGGGCCAGGGGGATCATAATTCACCCCTCCACTTT.

The gene calls are TRBV6-5 and TRBJ2-3, with 7 bases matching TRBD2. The germline V gene encodes CDR1 MNHEY and CDR2 SVGAGI. CDR3 size: 14 residues. With 10 bases clipped from V and 8 bases from J, the junction kept 15 bases outside the gene matches. CDR3 DNA sequence: TGTGCCATCTCTGTGGGACTAAACTACGCTACGCAGTATTTT. Encoded protein: CAISVGLNYATQYF.

There are a few counts of this clone. This chain joins TRBV5-6 and TRBJ1-5; D gene uncertain. V gave up 0 bases and J gave up 2 bases, with 6 bases separating them. The CDR3 totals 14 residues. In germline, CDR1 is SGHDT, CDR2 YYEEEE. DNA of the CDR3: TGTGCCAGCAGCTTGGGGCACGGCAATCAGCCCCAGCATTTT. Translated: CASSLGHGNQPQHF.

The CDR3 DNA sequence: TGCGCCAGCAGCTTGCGGGCAGGATCTAACTATGGCTACACCTTC. Protein sequence: CASSLRAGSNYGYTF. This chain uses TRBV5-1 with TRBJ1-2; D unclear. The V end was cut by 1 base, the J end by 0 bases, with 10 bases between. The CDR3 runs 15 residues. CDR1 and CDR2 (germline): SGHRS, YFSETQ. Drawing the rest from reference TRBV5-1 and TRBJ1-2, the complete variable domain is KAGVTQTPRYLIKTRGQQVTLSCSPISGHRSVSWYQQTPGQGLQFLFEYFSETQRNKGNFPGRFSGRQFSNSRSEMNVSTLELGDSALYLCASSLRAGSNYGYTFGSGTRLTVV.

This rearrangement joins TRBV7-3 to TRBJ2-1; maybe TRBD1 (5 bases). Looked up from germline, CDR1 is SGHTA and CDR2 is FQGTGA. The V and J ends lost 5 bases and 2 bases respectively, with 16 bases between them. This CDR3 has 16 residues. CDR3 sequence reads: CASSELGPPAYNEQFF. CDR3 nucleotides: TGTGCCAGCAGCGAACTGGGGCCCCCCGCCTACAATGAGCAGTTCTTC. The variable domain in full, with the rest retrieved from reference TRBV7-3 and TRBJ2-1, is GAGVSQTPSNKVTEKGKYVELRCDPISGHTALYWYRQSLGQGPEFLIYFQGTGAADDSGLPNDRFFAVRPEGSVSTLKIQRTERGDSAVYLCASSELGPPAYNEQFFGPGTRLTVL.

This chain joins TRBV5-1 and TRBJ1-2; 10 bases map to TRBD1. The V segment lost 6 bases and the J segment 4 bases; nucleotides outside the gene matches: 12. Germline V gives CDR1 SGHRS, CDR2 YFSETQ. The CDR3 has 16 amino acids. CDR3: CASITIPGQGIYGYTF. The DNA of the CDR3 is TGCGCCAGCATCACTATTCCGGGACAGGGGATCTATGGCTACACCTTC.

The chain has TRBV15 and TRBJ1-2, with D perhaps TRBD1 (5 bases). CDR3 size: 12 residues. Trimming removed 0 bases from V and 10 bases from J, with 9 bases in between. Germline CDR1 reads LNHNV; CDR2 reads YYDKDF (reference sequence). CDR3 coding DNA: TGTGCCACCAGCAGAGATTCAGGGATCTACACCTTC. Translated: CATSRDSGIYTF.

The chain uses TRBV7-6 and TRBJ1-2; D is uncertain. Germline V gene data show CDR1 as SGHVS and CDR2 as FNYEAQ. This CDR3 spans 14 amino acids. V lost 2 bases to trimming and J lost 6 bases, with 13 bases between them. The CDR3 loop is CASSLFRDEDGYTF. CDR3 bases: TGTGCCAGCAGCTTATTCCGGGATGAGGATGGCTACACCTTC.

This chain links TRBV7-3 with TRBJ1-3; no clear D. V shed 1 base and J shed 0 bases, with 16 bases lying between them. Germline assignment: CDR1 SGHTA and CDR2 FQGTGA. This CDR3 is built from 18 residues. CDR3 in amino acids: CASSLNARDGSSGNTIYF. The CDR3 DNA reads TGTGCCAGCAGCTTAAATGCCCGTGACGGAAGCTCTGGAAACACCATATATTTT.

The rearrangement links TRBV2 to TRBJ2-1; a possible D gene is TRBD2 (5 bases). Germline V lookup: CDR1 SNHLY, CDR2 FYNNEI. The CDR3 length is 15 residues. The V end was cut by 0 bases, the J end by 6 bases, with 12 bases between. CDR3 sequence (DNA): TGTGCCAGCAGTGAAGCTGTCGGACTTCGCAATGAGCAGTTCTTC. Translating it yields CASSEAVGLRNEQFF.

The chain combines TRBV27 with TRBJ2-1, with D possibly matching TRBD2 (6 bases). Germline CDR1 is MNHEY and CDR2 is SMNVEV (reference sequence). V lost 5 bases and J lost 7, with 15 bases in between. This CDR3 has 14 residues. CDR3 sequence: CASSDFREVNEQFF. In DNA form, the CDR3 reads TGTGCCAGCAGTGACTTTAGGGAGGTTAATGAGCAGTTCTTC.

The V gene is TRBV30, the J gene TRBJ1-6, with no clear D. CDR1 is GTSNPN, CDR2 SVGIG, per germline (reference sequence). V was clipped by 1 base and J by 5 bases, with 9 bases between them. CDR3 size: 14 residues. CDR3 sequence: CAWSGRQNNSPLHF. The DNA of the CDR3 is TGTGCCTGGAGTGGCAGGCAGAATAATTCACCCCTCCACTTT. Full variable domain (missing parts from reference TRBV30 and TRBJ1-6): SQTIHQWPATLVQPVGSPLSLECTVEGTSNPNLYWYRQAAGRGLQLLFYSVGIGQISSEVPQNLSASRPQDRQFILSSKKLLLSDSGFYLCAWSGRQNNSPLHFGNGTRLTVT.

The chain joins TRBV5-1 to TRBJ2-1, with TRBD2 matching 11 bases. The CDR3 is made up of 16 amino acids. Germline trimming cut 4 bases from V and 10 bases from J; bases unmatched to any gene: 13. CDR1 and CDR2 from the germline V gene are SGHRS and YFSETQ. CDR3 loop: CASSILLAGGSGEQFF. The CDR3 nucleotides are TGCGCCAGCAGCATTCTCCTAGCGGGAGGATCAGGGGAGCAGTTCTTC.

V gene TRBV21-1 combines with J gene TRBJ2-1. TRBV21-1 is a documented pseudogene. The CDR3 has 16 amino acids. The CDR3 sequence: CASLKRAGQSYNEQFF. In nucleotides, the CDR3 is TGTGCCAGCCTCAAGAGGGCGGGACAATCCTACAATGAGCAGTTCTTC.